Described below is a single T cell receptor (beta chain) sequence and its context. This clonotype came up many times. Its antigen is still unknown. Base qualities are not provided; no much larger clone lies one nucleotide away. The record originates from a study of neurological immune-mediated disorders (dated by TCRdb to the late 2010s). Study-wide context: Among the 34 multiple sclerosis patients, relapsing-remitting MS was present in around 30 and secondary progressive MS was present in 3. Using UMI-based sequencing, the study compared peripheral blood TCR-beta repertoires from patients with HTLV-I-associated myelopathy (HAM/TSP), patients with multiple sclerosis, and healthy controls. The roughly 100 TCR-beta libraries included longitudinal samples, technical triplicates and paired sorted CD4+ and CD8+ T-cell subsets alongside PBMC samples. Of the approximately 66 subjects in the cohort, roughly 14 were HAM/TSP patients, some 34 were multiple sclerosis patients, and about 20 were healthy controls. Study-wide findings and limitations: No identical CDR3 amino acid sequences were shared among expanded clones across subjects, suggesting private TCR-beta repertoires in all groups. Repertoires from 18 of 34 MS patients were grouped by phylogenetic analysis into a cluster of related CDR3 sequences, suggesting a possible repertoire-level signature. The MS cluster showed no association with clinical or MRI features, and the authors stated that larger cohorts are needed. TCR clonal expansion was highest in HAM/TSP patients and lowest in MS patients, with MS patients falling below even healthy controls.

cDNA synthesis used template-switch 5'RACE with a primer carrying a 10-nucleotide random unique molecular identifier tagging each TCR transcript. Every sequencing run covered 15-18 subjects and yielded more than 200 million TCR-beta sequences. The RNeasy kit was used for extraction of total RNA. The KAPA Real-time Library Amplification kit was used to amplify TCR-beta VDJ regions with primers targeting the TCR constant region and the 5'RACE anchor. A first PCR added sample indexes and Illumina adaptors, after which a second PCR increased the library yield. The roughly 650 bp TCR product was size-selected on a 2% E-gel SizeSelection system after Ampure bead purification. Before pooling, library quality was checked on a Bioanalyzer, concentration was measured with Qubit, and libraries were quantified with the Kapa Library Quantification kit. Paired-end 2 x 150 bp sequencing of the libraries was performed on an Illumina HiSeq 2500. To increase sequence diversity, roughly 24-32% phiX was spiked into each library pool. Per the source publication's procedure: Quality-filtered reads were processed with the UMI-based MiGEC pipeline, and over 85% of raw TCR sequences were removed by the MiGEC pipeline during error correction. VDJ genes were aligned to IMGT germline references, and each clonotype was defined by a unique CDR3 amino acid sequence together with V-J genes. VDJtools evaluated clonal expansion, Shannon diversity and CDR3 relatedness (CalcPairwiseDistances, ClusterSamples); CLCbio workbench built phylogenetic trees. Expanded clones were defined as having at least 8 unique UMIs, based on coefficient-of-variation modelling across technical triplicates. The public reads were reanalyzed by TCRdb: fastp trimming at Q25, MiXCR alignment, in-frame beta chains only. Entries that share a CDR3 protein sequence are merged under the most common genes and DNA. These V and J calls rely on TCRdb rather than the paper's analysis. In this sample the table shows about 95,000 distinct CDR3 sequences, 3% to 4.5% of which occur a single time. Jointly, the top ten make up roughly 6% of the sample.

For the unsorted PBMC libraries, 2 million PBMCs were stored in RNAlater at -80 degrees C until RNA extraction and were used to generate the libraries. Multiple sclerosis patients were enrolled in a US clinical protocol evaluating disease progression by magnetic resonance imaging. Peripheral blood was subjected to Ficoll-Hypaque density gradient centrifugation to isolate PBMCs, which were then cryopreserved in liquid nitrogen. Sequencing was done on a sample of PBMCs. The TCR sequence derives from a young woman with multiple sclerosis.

The nucleotide sequence reads as follows: TGTGCCAGCAGCTCGCCATCAGAGCGGGGGGACTACGAGCAGTACTTC. It is translated as CASSSPSERGDYEQYF. The sequence links TRBV11-2 to TRBJ2-7, and 9 bases in between align with TRBD2. The CDR3 holds 16 amino acids from the cysteine to the phenylalanine. Of the read, only the CDR3 DNA is kept; its 48 bases are in frame from base 1. From a lookup of the germline V gene, CDR1 and CDR2 are SGHAT and FQNNGV. For this chain, trimming is 4 bases at the V end and 3 bases at the J end, and the number of junction bases without a gene match is 10.